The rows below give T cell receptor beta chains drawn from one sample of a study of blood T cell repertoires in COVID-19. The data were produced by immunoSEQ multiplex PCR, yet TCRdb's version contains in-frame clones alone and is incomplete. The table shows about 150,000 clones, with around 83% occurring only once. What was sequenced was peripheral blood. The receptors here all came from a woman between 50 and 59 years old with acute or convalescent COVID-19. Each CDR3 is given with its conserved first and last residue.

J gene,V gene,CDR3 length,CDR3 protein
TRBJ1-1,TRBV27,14,CASSSGQTNTEAFF
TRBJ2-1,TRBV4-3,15,CASSQGGWVGNEQFF
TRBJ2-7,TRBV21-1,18,CASSKKRAGGGDRYEQYF
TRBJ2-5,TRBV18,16,CASSPPPRRKQETQYF
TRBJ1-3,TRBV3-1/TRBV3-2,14,CASSPRGSGNTIYF
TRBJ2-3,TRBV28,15,CASSAYRGQTDTQYF
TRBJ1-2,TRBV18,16,CASSQRPGTGGYGYTF
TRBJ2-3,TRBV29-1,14,CSAEPGVFTDTQYF
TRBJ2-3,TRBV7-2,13,CASSLVGANTQYF
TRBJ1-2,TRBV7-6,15,CASSITTGADYGYTF
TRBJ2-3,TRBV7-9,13,CASSLGSGDTQYF
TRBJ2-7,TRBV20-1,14,CSASFRREFYEQYF
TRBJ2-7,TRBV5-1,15,CASRRVSGAPGEQYF
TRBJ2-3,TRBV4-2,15,CASSQGLASSDTQYF
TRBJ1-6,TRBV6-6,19,CASSLPLGAQISYNSPLHF
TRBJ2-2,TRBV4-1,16,CASSQDTGRDTGELFF
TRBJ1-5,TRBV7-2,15,CASSLSRGLNQPQHF
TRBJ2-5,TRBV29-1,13,CSAREGRGETQYF
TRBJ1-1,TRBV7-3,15,CASSLTGVADTEAFF
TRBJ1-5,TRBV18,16,CASSGQGPRGNQPQHF
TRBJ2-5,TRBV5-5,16,CASSLAGVGGVRAQYF
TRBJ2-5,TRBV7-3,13,CASSAAPRDNQHF
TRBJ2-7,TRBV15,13,CATRTTGSYEQYF
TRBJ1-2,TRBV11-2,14,CASSPDRGIYGYTF
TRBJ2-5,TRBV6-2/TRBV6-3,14,CASRPLQGGETQYF
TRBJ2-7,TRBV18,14,CASSPVSMEYEQYF
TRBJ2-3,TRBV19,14,CATTDGGAGDTQYF
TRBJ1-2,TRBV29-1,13,CSVAQYVNYGYTF
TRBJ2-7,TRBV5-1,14,CASSLLQGDHEQYF
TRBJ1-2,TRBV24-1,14,CATSDFSQGYGYTF
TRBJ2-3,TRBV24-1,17,CATSVRTGGADPDTQYF
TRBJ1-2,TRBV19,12,CASSINGQVLSF
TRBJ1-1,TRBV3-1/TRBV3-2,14,CASSQGQGVTEAFF
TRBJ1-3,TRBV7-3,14,CASKAGGDGNTIYF
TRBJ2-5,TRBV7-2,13,CASSLSGKETQYF
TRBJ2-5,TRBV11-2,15,CASGTGAGGHETQYF
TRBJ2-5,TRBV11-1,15,CASSLESREIETQYF
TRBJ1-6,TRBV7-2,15,CASSFTGGNNSPLHF
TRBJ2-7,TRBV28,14,CASSLRTGGYEQYF
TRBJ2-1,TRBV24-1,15,CATSDPGTASNEQFF
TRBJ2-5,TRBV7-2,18,CASSLVASGGDEQETQYF
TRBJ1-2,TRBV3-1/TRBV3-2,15,CASSLGQGHNYGYTF
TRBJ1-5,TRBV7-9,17,CASSLARTGPSNQPQHF
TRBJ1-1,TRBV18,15,CASSLGTDRGTEAFF
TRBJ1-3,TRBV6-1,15,CASSEDGTGWDTIYF
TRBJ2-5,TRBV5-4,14,CASSLVDSEETQYF
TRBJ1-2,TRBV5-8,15,CASSLYTGAQYGYTF
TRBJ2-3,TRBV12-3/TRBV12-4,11,CASSGRDTQYF
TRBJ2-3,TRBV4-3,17,CASSQGLSGWATDTQYF
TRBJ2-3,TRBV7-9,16,CASSPSTSAATDTQYF
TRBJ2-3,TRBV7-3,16,CASSPTQAGGKDTQYF
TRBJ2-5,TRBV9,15,CASSRTSGGVETQYF
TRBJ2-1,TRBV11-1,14,CASNAGTASNEQFF
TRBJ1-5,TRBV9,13,CASSGGANQPQHF
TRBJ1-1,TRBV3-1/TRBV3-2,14,CASSRTGGNTEAFF